The clone carrying this TCR beta chain was seen a few times. What it binds is not known. Stem cell-like memory, regulatory, central memory and naive CD4+ cells were sorted via CD45RO/CCR7/CD25/CD127/CD95/CD27. The data are from a study of beta chain features in type 1 diabetes. The whole isolated RNA underwent reverse transcription, so sequencing captured expressed TCRB transcripts. Data came from immunoSEQ multiplex PCR; TCRdb stores just in-frame clones and leaves some out. Of about 320,000 clones listed, 12% to 15% are singletons. Germline CDR1 is LNHNV and CDR2 is YYDKDF (reference sequence). The V end was cut by 8 bases, the J end by 4 bases, with 11 bases between. The CDR3 is 13 amino acids. Study results and limitations: The naive, central memory and Treg TCRB repertoires of patients appeared to be more similar to one another than those of healthy donors. Within each of all four CD4+ subsets, Type 1 diabetes patients had TCRB CDR3s that were moderately but significantly shorter. Over-representation of high TCR-expressing cells was a possible consequence of cDNA sequencing.

This TCR derives from a man aged 25-45 years in good health. Sample: central memory CD4+ T cells from blood. The chain carries TRBV15 and TRBJ1-4; no firm D call. CDR3 amino acids: CATQDGLNEKLFF. As DNA, the CDR3 is TGTGCCACCCAGGACGGACTTAATGAAAAACTGTTTTTT.